This paragraph covers one TCR beta chain sequence. The sample comes from a study of T cell changes during pregnancy in multiple sclerosis. With V trimmed by 4 bases and J by 1 base, 7 bases remained unmatched. The germline V gene encodes CDR1 SGHNT and CDR2 YYREEE (reference sequence). CDR3 length: 15 residues. Libraries were prepared by immunoSEQ multiplex PCR; TCRdb keeps only in-frame clonotypes and omits some of them. The data contain roughly 100,000 clones, 91% of them seen just once; the ten biggest clones take up approximately 3.5%. Sequences were derived from peripheral blood, sampled after pregnancy. The chain joins TRBV5-4 to TRBJ2-5; 7 bases are shared with TRBD2. The source of this sequence is a female donor with multiple sclerosis, enrolled in a pregnancy study. The DNA of the CDR3 is TGTGCCAGCAGCCCCGGGGGGACGGGCCAAGAGACCCAGTACTTC. Its translation: CASSPGGTGQETQYF.